This TCR beta chain was recorded in a study of shared clonotypes between healthy human individuals. Study in general: The people who gave samples were a couple of women and three men aged 18 to 49.

V shed 4 bases, J shed 3 bases, and the junction held 11 bases outside the gene matches. There are 16 residues in the CDR3. Germline V gene lookup returns CDR1 SEHNR and CDR2 FQNEAQ (reference sequence). Data came from immunoSEQ multiplex PCR; TCRdb stores just in-frame clones and leaves some out. Here the sample spans 650,000 to 700,000 clones, 90% being singletons. This chain uses TRBV7-9 with TRBJ2-7, with 8 bases aligning to TRBD1. The specimen was memory CD8+ T cells from PBMCs. Subset noted: CD45RO+ cells pooled with CCR7-negative TemRA cells. The receptor was isolated from a man between 18 and 29 years old in good health. Some clones in this sample may be carry-over from other donors' samples. The CDR3 here is CASSYTLGQGIYEQYF. The CDR3 nucleotides read TGTGCCAGCAGCTACACTCTCGGACAGGGAATCTACGAGCAGTACTTC.